A single sample gave rise to the 23 T cell receptor beta chains below, sequenced in a study of patients and donors after allogeneic stem cell transplantation. Each CDR3 protein gets one entry after TCRdb re-called the RT-PCR reads with MiXCR. The data show about a million distinct CDR3 sequences, 18% seen once. Sequencing was carried out using blood, either unsorted or a sorted T cell fraction (not recorded which). All receptors derive from a human donor who was either an allogeneic HSCT recipient or a stem cell or donor lymphocyte infusion donor (not recorded which). It is not recorded whose cells these are; they may come from a transplant donor.

The rearrangement joins TRBV12-3 or TRBV12-4 to TRBJ2-4, with 11 bases identical to TRBD2. The junction had 6 bases not matched to a gene; V was cut back by 1 base and J by 4 bases. The CDR3 has 17 amino acids. The CDR3 region is CASSLDGLAGGKNIQYF. CDR3 DNA sequence: TGTGCCAGCAGTTTAGATGGGCTAGCGGGAGGTAAAAACATTCAGTACTTC.

In its sample, this clonotype was seen many times. V and J are TRBV10-3 and TRBJ2-3; 10 bases are shared with TRBD2. The J segment lost 0 bases and the V segment lost 8 bases, leaving 5 bases of the junction unmatched. This CDR3 region has 15 residues. Germline assignment: CDR1 ENHRY and CDR2 SYGVKD. CDR3 nucleotide sequence: TGTGCCATCGCGACTAGCGGGCTCAGCACAGATACGCAGTATTTT. Residues: CAIATSGLSTDTQYF.

This clonotype was picked up many times. The chain is built from TRBV12-3 or TRBV12-4 and TRBJ2-1, with D possibly TRBD2 on 5 matching bases. Trimming removed 8 bases at V and 6 bases at J, with 8 bases between. There are 11 residues in the CDR3. The CDR3 loop reads CASAGGNEQFF. CDR3 nucleotides: TGTGCCAGCGCGGGTGGCAATGAGCAGTTCTTC.

This clonotype was counted between two and nine times. The chain joins TRBV10-2 to TRBJ1-1, with D tentatively TRBD1 (6 bases). The CDR3 sequence is 15 residues long. Trimming stripped 10 bases from V and 1 base from J, with 19 bases between. Germline CDR1 WSHSY, CDR2 SAAADI. The CDR3 loop reads CATRDIRATNTEAFF. In nucleotides, the CDR3 is TGCGCCACCCGGGACATTAGAGCGACGAACACTGAAGCTTTCTTT.

The table lists this clonotype with a few counts. The chain carries TRBV4-2 and TRBJ1-1; D remains unclear. There are 14 residues in the CDR3. V lost 3 bases, J lost 2 bases, and 10 bases lay in between. Germline CDR1 reads LGHNA; CDR2 reads YNFKEQ. The CDR3 DNA reads TGTGCCAGCAGCCATGACGTATTTAACACTGAAGCTTTCTTT. Encoded protein: CASSHDVFNTEAFF.

The V gene is TRBV20-1, the J gene TRBJ2-1, with D possibly being TRBD1 or TRBD2 (6 bases each). V was shortened by 1 base and J by 9 bases, with 19 bases between the two germline ends. The CDR3 loop spans 15 amino acids. CDR1 is DFQATT and CDR2 is SNEGSKA in the germline V gene (reference sequence). Here the CDR3 reads CSARGRGRPTVEQFF. CDR3 coding DNA: TGCAGTGCTAGAGGCCGGGGGCGACCTACGGTTGAGCAGTTCTTC.

This clonotype was seen a single time. V and J are TRBV9 and TRBJ1-5; unclear D gene. V lost 4 bases and J lost 5, with 13 bases in between. CDR1 and CDR2 from the germline V gene are SGDLS and YYNGEE. The CDR3 runs 14 residues. CDR3 sequence: CASSPTAGDQPQHF. The CDR3 DNA follows: TGTGCCAGCAGCCCCACGGCCGGGGATCAGCCCCAGCATTTT.

This clonotype was picked up a small number of times. Just one base apart from a much larger clone, this may be a read error. This rearrangement joins TRBV20-1 to TRBJ1-5, with unresolved D. CDR1 and CDR2 from the germline V gene are DFQATT and SNEGSKA (reference sequence). CDR3 length equals 14 residues. CDR3 coding DNA: TGCAGTGCTAAGGCGGGGTATAGCAGTCAGCCCCAGCATTTT. As protein: CSAKAGYSSQPQHF.

This clonotype has more than one count but fewer than ten. This sequence joins TRBV27 and TRBJ2-7; D not resolved. This CDR3 has 15 residues. The V end was cut by 3 bases, the J end by 3 bases, with 15 bases between. The germline gives CDR1 MNHEY, CDR2 SMNVEV (reference sequence). The CDR3 here is CASSFAPGSIYEQYF. DNA for the CDR3: TGTGCCAGCAGTTTTGCCCCGGGCTCTATCTACGAGCAGTACTTC.

The chain uses TRBV12-3 or TRBV12-4 and TRBJ1-4, with a tentative D call TRBD1 (5 bases). V was clipped by 7 bases and J by 0 bases, with 12 bases between them. CDR3 length equals 15 residues. Here the CDR3 DNA reads TGTGCCAGCAACGCGGGGGGTTCAACTAATGAAAAACTGTTTTTT. As protein: CASNAGGSTNEKLFF.

This clonotype was seen a few times. The chain recombines TRBV5-1 with TRBJ1-2; TRBD1 aligns across 10 bases. Germline V gene lookup returns CDR1 SGHRS and CDR2 YFSETQ. J was trimmed by 4 bases and V by 4 bases; bases with no gene match: 4. The CDR3 consists of 14 residues. The CDR3 sequence: CASSVGQGSYGYTF. DNA of the CDR3: TGCGCCAGCAGCGTGGGACAGGGGAGCTATGGCTACACCTTC.

This clonotype was observed a handful of times. V usage is TRBV20-1 and J usage is TRBJ2-1; D possibly corresponds to TRBD2 (5 bases). Trimming cost V 5 bases and J 1 base, with 15 bases left between them. The CDR3 consists of 15 residues. Per the germline V gene, CDR1 is DFQATT and CDR2 is SNEGSKA (reference sequence). CDR3 nucleotides: TGCAGTGCTCCCTCGGGCCCGGGGTCCTACAATGAGCAGTTCTTC. Protein sequence: CSAPSGPGSYNEQFF.

The CDR3 DNA follows: TGTGCCAGCAGTGAAGCAGGAAAACTTGGCGGGGAGCTGTTTTTT. This sequence encodes CASSEAGKLGGELFF. This rearrangement joins TRBV2 to TRBJ2-2; D uncertain. Per the germline V gene, CDR1 is SNHLY and CDR2 is FYNNEI. Trimming removed 0 bases from V and 7 bases from J, with 12 bases in between. This CDR3 has 15 amino acids. Together with reference TRBV2 and TRBJ2-2, the CDR3 gives the full variable domain: EPEVTQTPSHQVTQMGQEVILRCVPISNHLYFYWYRQILGQKVEFLVSFYNNEISEKSEIFDDQFSVERPDGSNFTLKIRSTKLEDSAMYFCASSEAGKLGGELFFGEGSRLTVL.

J is TRBJ2-7 and V is TRBV3-1; TRBD2 matches at 8 bases. CDR3 length: 15 residues. From germline, CDR1 is LGHDT and CDR2 YNNKEL (reference sequence). With 4 bases clipped from V and 2 bases from J, the junction kept 7 bases outside the gene matches. The CDR3 sequence: CASSPESSGPYEQYF. The CDR3 DNA is TGTGCCAGCAGCCCAGAGTCTAGCGGGCCCTACGAGCAGTACTTC.

This clonotype was counted ten times or more. This sequence joins TRBV3-1 and TRBJ2-3; 8 nucleotides line up with TRBD2. V was pared by 5 bases and J by 1 base, with 5 bases of the junction left unmatched. The CDR3 covers 15 residues. Germline V gene data show CDR1 as LGHDT and CDR2 as YNNKEL (reference sequence). This CDR3 reads CASSYLSGGTDTQYF. CDR3 coding DNA: TGTGCCAGCAGCTATCTTAGCGGGGGCACAGATACGCAGTATTTT.

This clonotype was counted only a few times. V gene TRBV20-1 combines with J gene TRBJ2-1, with D hard to call. Germline-derived CDR1 and CDR2 are DFQATT and SNEGSKA (reference sequence). CDR3 length: 15 amino acids. With 5 bases removed from V and 7 bases from J, the gap between germline ends came to 21 bases. The CDR3 spells CSAWRAIRSRNEQFF. The CDR3 DNA reads as TGCAGTGCTTGGAGAGCAATCCGAAGTAGGAATGAGCAGTTCTTC.

V is TRBV10-3 and J is TRBJ1-4; 9 positions agree with TRBD1. Per the germline V gene, CDR1 is ENHRY and CDR2 is SYGVKD. This CDR3 is 13 amino acids long. The J segment lost 7 bases and the V segment lost 10 bases, leaving 7 bases of the junction unmatched. In DNA, the CDR3 is TGTGCCACTGGGGACAGGGACGGTGAAAAACTGTTTTTT. Translation: CATGDRDGEKLFF.

This clonotype was seen ten or more times. The chain couples TRBV20-1 to TRBJ1-5; TRBD1 matches 8 bases. J was trimmed by 0 bases and V by 4 bases; bases with no gene match: 5. CDR3 length: 15 residues. Germline CDR1 reads DFQATT; CDR2 reads SNEGSKA (reference sequence). CDR3 DNA sequence: TGCAGTGCTAAGGACAGGGCTATTAGCAATCAGCCCCAGCATTTT. It codes for CSAKDRAISNQPQHF.

The J gene is TRBJ2-5, the V gene TRBV15; D is perhaps TRBD1 (6 bases). V was pared by 3 bases and J by 9 bases, with 11 bases between. Germline V CDR1 and CDR2: LNHNV, YYDKDF (reference sequence). This CDR3 region has 12 residues. The CDR3 protein is CATSSQEGAQYF. As DNA, the CDR3 is TGTGCCACCAGCAGTCAAGAGGGGGCCCAGTACTTC. Supplemented by reference TRBV15 and TRBJ2-5, the full variable domain reads DAMVIQNPRYQVTQFGKPVTLSCSQTLNHNVMYWYQQKSSQAPKLLFHYYDKDFNNEADTPDNFQSRRPNTSFCFLDIRSPGLGDTAMYLCATSSQEGAQYFGPGTRLLVL.

This clonotype has only a few counts. V usage is TRBV10-3 and J usage is TRBJ1-1, with D possibly TRBD1 on 5 matching bases. V lost 7 bases, J lost 0 bases, and 9 bases lay in between. The V gene's germline CDR1 is ENHRY and CDR2 SYGVKD. The CDR3 extends over 13 amino acids. The CDR3 sequence: CAITTTVNTEAFF. The CDR3 nucleotides read TGTGCCATCACTACGACAGTGAACACTGAAGCTTTCTTT.

The chain has TRBV12-3 or TRBV12-4 and TRBJ2-1, with 7 positions matching TRBD2. V lost 3 bases to trimming and J lost 6 bases; unmatched junction nucleotides: 5. The CDR3 covers 14 residues. The CDR3 DNA reads TGTGCCAGCAGTTTCTCCGGGACTATCAATGAGCAGTTCTTC. Its translation is CASSFSGTINEQFF.

This clonotype was observed a few times. J is TRBJ2-1 and V is TRBV4-1; 9 nucleotides agree with TRBD2. The CDR3 has 16 amino acids. V gave up 0 bases and J gave up 10 bases; unmatched junction bases: 10. Germline V gene lookup returns CDR1 MGHRA and CDR2 YSYEKL. DNA of the CDR3: TGCGCCAGCAGCCAAGAAAGAGGGACTAGCCTAGGAGAGCAGTTCTTC. Encoded protein: CASSQERGTSLGEQFF.

The chain carries TRBV5-1 and TRBJ2-7; the match to TRBD2 covers 12 bases. The germline CDR1 and CDR2 sequences are SGHRS and YFSETQ. V trimming: 2 bases; J trimming: 6 bases; junction bases outside the gene matches: 15. CDR3 length: 18 residues. CDR3 region: CASSFGHLTSGSVAEQYF. The DNA of the CDR3 is TGCGCCAGCAGCTTTGGACATCTGACTAGCGGGAGTGTGGCCGAGCAGTACTTC.